This TCR beta chain was captured by sequencing in a study of identical twins. This clonotype was observed a handful of times. TCRdb redid the calling of the 5' RACE reads with MiXCR, one entry per CDR3 protein. The sample lists approximately 500,000 distinct CDR3 sequences; 20% to 25% were seen once. This sample was also put to use in a study of T cells expressing NK-cell markers.

The sequence came from a woman aged 18-29 years in good health. Specimen: CD4+ T cells sorted from blood.

This CDR3 reads CASSLDGTKDTDTQYF. The CDR3 region has the DNA TGCGCCAGCAGCTTGGATGGGACTAAGGACACAGATACGCAGTATTTT. The chain recombines TRBV5-1 with TRBJ2-3, with 7 nucleotides matching TRBD2. This CDR3 spans 16 amino acids. Trimming at V came to 0 bases and at J to 2 bases, leaving 6 bases not matched to a gene. CDR1 is SGHRS and CDR2 is YFSETQ in the germline V gene.